This T cell receptor beta chain came from a study of T cells in Graves' hyperthyroidism and ophthalmopathy. J lost 4 bases, V lost 5 bases, and 3 bases had no gene match. This CDR3 is built from 13 residues. Germline CDR1 and CDR2: MNHEY and SMNVEV (reference sequence). There are many counts of this clonotype. The antigen is unknown. Based on clinical symptoms, serum thyroxine and TRAb, thyroid ultrasound and orbital computed tomography, diagnoses were reached. Fresh peripheral blood, about 9.3 ml, yielded the PBMCs. Study-level points and caveats: It was a median approximately 7.1 months before onset that the model predicted ophthalmopathy.

Amplification targeted TCR beta CDR3 regions from RNA transcripts. Initially, a first-round RT-PCR of the TCR CDR3 employed the HTBI primer set. One entry per CDR3 protein results from TCRdb running MiXCR on the multiplex PCR reads. This sample has 640,000 or so distinct CDR3 sequences, with roughly 14% found just once. The source material was blood. The receptor was isolated from a woman in her forties with Graves' ophthalmopathy. The chain carries TRBV27 and TRBJ1-2; 8 bases fit TRBD1. The CDR3 coding sequence is TGTGCCAGCAGTACCGGGACAGGCTATGGCTACACCTTC. It encodes CASSTGTGYGYTF.